Given below is one T cell receptor beta chain in context. Antigen: not known. The record originates from a study of long-term antiretroviral therapy in people with HIV. Findings and limits, study-wide: Diversity measured after ART increased yet remained under transplant donor controls.

Trimming cost V 1 base and J 2 bases, with 12 bases left between them. The CDR3 covers 15 residues. CDR1 and CDR2 from the germline V gene are SGHDT and YYEEEE. Treatment for all HIV-infected participants took place in the United States. They ran version v3.0 of the immunoSEQ assay at survey level. Sequencing was performed with immunoSEQ multiplex PCR; in TCRdb, only in-frame clones are kept and a portion is missing. The table has fewer than 35,000 clones, roughly 85% seen once. The starting material was unsorted PBMCs, obtained about 3.4 years after starting antiretroviral therapy. This rearrangement joins TRBV5-6 to TRBJ1-1; D not certain. The sequence was obtained from a man between 18 and 35 years old with HIV. CDR3 sequence reads: CASSLSPSANTEAFF. CDR3 in DNA: TGTGCCAGCAGCTTGTCCCCTTCCGCTAACACTGAAGCTTTCTTT.